This entry is about one TCR beta chain. Its antigen remains undetermined. No quality values exist for individual bases; no much larger clone is one base distant. Libraries were built with 5' RACE. TCRdb records NextSeq 500 as the sequencer. The TCR library protocol attached unique molecular identifiers to individual cDNA molecules to correct for sequencing error and PCR bias. TCR alpha and beta chains were both sequenced, and the abundances of alpha and beta sequences in each sample were closely correlated with each other. In the original analysis: Decombinator V4 was used to annotate TCR sequences for V gene, J gene and CDR3. Expanded TCRs were defined as changing significantly between any two time points under a Poisson model with p below 0.0001. Abundances of TCRs were expressed as counts per million after normalisation to the total number of TCRs sequenced in each sample. TRAV1-2 paired with TRAJ12, TRAJ20 or TRAJ33 defined MAIT TCRs, while TRAV10 paired with TRAJ18 defined iNKT TCRs. VDJdb, accessed on 1 November 2021, was searched for TCRs annotated for CMV, EBV and SARS-CoV-2, and TCRs annotated for more than one antigen were excluded. TCRdb reran the public reads through fastp at Q25 and MiXCR, keeping productive beta chains. Here each entry gathers all rows of one CDR3 protein and keeps the most common genes and DNA. These V and J calls rely on TCRdb rather than the paper's analysis. The sample table shows around 48,000 distinct CDR3 sequences, and about 13% are seen once. About 10% of the sample goes to the ten largest clones.

A case-control design nested within a healthcare worker cohort in London, UK, was used, with weekly nasopharyngeal swab PCR tests and blood sampling performed. Healthcare workers were recruited during the week of the UK lockdown, between 23 and 31 March 2020, and followed weekly for up to roughly 15 weeks. This sample is drawn from a study of early T cells in non-severe SARS-CoV-2 infection listed by TCRdb under 2021. As for the study more broadly: Because TCR sequencing relied on bulk RNA taken from unsorted whole blood, pairing of alpha and beta chains was not possible.

Overall study outcomes, separate from this receptor: VDJdb matching was skewed toward anti-spike CD8 responses and likely underestimated virus-specific expansions by missing private and CD4 specificities.

The CDR3, from cysteine to phenylalanine, totals 15 residues. The entry retains the CDR3 DNA only, 45 bases that are in frame from base 1. For CDR1 and CDR2, the germline V gene lists MNHEY and SVGAGI. Relative to germline, V is 6 bases shorter and J is 5 bases shorter, with 19 bases between their ends. Sequencing was performed on whole blood. This TCR came from an adult who was a healthcare worker with PCR-confirmed SARS-CoV-2 infection or an uninfected control (not recorded which). The rearranged chain carries TRBV6-5 and TRBJ1-1, with TRBD1 as a weak D call on 6 bases. Here is the DNA: TGTGCCAGCAGACCCGACCAGGACAGAGTAACTGAAGCTTTCTTT. The encoded protein is CASRPDQDRVTEAFF.